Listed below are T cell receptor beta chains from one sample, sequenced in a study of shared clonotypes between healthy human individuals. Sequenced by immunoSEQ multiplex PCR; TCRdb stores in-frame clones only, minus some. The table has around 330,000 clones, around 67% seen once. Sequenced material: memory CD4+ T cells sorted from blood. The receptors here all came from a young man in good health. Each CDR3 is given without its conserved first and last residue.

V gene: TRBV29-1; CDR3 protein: SVLTPGQGYNEQF
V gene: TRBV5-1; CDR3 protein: ASSLGASTGDIQY
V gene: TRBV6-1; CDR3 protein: ASRDRGHSGELF
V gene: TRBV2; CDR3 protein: ASSERSGLYGYT
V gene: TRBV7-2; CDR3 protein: ASSSTRTGELF
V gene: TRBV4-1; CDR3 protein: ASSQEDNSGTSYEQY
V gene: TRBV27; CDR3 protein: ASSLRAGISSYEQY
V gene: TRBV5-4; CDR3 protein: ASSTGLLAVSYEQY
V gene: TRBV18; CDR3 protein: ASSPRRIMNTEAF
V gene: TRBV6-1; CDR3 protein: ASSEGRELAGDGEQY
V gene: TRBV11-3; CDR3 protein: ASSGGPGLSSYEQY
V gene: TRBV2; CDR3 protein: ASIQEGTGELF
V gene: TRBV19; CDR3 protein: ASSVGQGADTQY
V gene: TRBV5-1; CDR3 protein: ASSLAGTSNEQF
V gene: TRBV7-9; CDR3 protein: ASSLLSTDYGYT
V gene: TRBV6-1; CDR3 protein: ASSERLGSGYT
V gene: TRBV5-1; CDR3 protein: ASSLGRPNEKLF
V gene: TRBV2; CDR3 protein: ASRDRGQEQF
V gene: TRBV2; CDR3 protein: ASSRGGQGSAEAF
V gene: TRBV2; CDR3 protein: ASSRGGYGAGELF
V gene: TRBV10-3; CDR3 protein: AISERQGATDTQY
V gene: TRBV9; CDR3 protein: ASSASGTMVPF